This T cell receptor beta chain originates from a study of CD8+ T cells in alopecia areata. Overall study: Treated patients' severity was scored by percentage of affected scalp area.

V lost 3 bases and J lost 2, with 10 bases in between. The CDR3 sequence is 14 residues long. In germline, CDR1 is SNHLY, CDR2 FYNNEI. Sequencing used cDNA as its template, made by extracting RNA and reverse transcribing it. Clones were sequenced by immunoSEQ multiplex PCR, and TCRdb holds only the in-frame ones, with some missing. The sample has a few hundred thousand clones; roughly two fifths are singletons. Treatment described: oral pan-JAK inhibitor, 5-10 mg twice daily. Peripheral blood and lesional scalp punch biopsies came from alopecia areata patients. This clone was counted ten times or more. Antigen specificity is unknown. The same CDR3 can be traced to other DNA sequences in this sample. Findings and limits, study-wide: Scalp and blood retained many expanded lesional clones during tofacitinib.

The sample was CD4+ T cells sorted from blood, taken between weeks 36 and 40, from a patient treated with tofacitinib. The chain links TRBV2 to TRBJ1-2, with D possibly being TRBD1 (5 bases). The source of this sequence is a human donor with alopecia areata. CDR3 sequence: CASSDPRGNYGYTF. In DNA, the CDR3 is TGTGCCAGCAGTGACCCGCGGGGGAACTATGGCTACACCTTC.